This is a list of T cell receptor beta chains from one sample in a study of blood T cell repertoires in COVID-19. Here immunoSEQ multiplex PCR was the method, and the copy in TCRdb shows in-frame clones only, minus some. The table has 350,000 to 400,000 clones, approximately 90% seen once. Material for sequencing was PBMCs or T cells enriched from blood (not recorded which). Source of these receptors: a young man who had recovered from COVID-19. Both conserved end residues are part of each CDR3. A D gene is named only where the DNA matches it firmly. The listing skips clone size in some rows; elsewhere it reads once, few, many or a size class.

J,D,V,size,CDR3,DNA
TRBJ2-2,-,TRBV6-5,-,CASSYDGGRTGELFF,TGTGCCAGCAGTTACGACGGGGGGCGCACCGGGGAGCTGTTTTTT
TRBJ1-1,-,TRBV19,-,CASRKQGGSDEAFF,TGTGCCAGTAGAAAACAGGGTGGGTCTGATGAAGCTTTCTTT
TRBJ1-1,-,TRBV6-5,-,CASNSLSGSTEAFF,TGTGCCAGCAACTCTCTCAGCGGGTCCACTGAAGCTTTCTTT
TRBJ2-1,-,TRBV11-2,-,CASSLGGFEQFF,TGTGCCAGCAGCCTGGGGGGATTTGAGCAGTTCTTC
TRBJ1-2,-,TRBV10-3,once,CAISEENDRGYTF,TGTGCCATCAGTGAGGAAAATGATCGGGGCTACACCTTC
TRBJ2-6,-,TRBV7-6,-,CASSLGTALGANVLTF,TGTGCCAGCAGCTTAGGGACAGCTCTTGGGGCCAACGTCCTGACTTTC
TRBJ2-2,TRBD1,TRBV7-2,-,CASSRDRGSNGELFF,TGTGCCAGCAGCCGGGACAGGGGCAGTAACGGGGAGCTGTTTTTT
TRBJ2-7,TRBD1,TRBV5-1,-,CASSLAPGQGSYEQYF,TGCGCCAGCAGCTTGGCCCCAGGACAGGGCTCCTACGAGCAGTACTTC
TRBJ2-7,-,TRBV27,-,CASSFQGNYEQYF,TGTGCCAGCAGTTTCCAGGGAAACTACGAGCAGTACTTC
TRBJ2-5,-,TRBV7-2,-,CASSATTSDVFYIETQYF,TGTGCCAGCAGCGCAACCACCAGCGACGTGTTCTATATAGAGACCCAGTACTTC
TRBJ2-7,TRBD1,TRBV7-8,-,CASSSPGTGRNEQYF,TGTGCCAGCAGCTCTCCCGGGACAGGGCGTAACGAGCAGTACTTC
TRBJ2-5,-,TRBV30,-,CAQGSVQETQYF,TGTGCCCAGGGTTCAGTTCAAGAGACCCAGTACTTC
TRBJ2-7,TRBD1,TRBV29-1,-,CSVVGQGYEQYF,TGCAGCGTTGTGGGACAGGGTTATGAGCAGTACTTC
TRBJ1-3,TRBD1,TRBV5-6,-,CASSRRTGWGGNTIYF,TGTGCCAGCAGCCGGCGGACAGGGTGGGGCGGAAACACCATATATTTT
TRBJ1-5,-,TRBV5-4,-,CASSLTGSNQPQHF,TGTGCCAGCAGCTTAACGGGTAGCAATCAGCCCCAGCATTTT
TRBJ2-7,TRBD2,TRBV18,-,CASSPLPTSGQTYEQYF,TGTGCCAGCTCACCGTTACCTACTAGCGGACAAACCTACGAGCAGTACTTC